The following is a TCR beta chain sequence with its context. The antigen is undetermined. The CDR3 totals 15 residues. CDR1 KGHDR and CDR2 SFDVKD come from the germline V gene. These data originate in a study of T cells expressing NK-cell markers. Study at large: Sequencing of TCR beta repertoires drew on sorted CD3+CD56+NKG2C+, CD3+CD56+NKG2C- and CD3+CD56-NKG2C+ T cells.

TCRdb reprocessed the 5' RACE reads and reports one entry per CDR3 protein, with no DNA. This sample contains about 30,000 distinct CDR3 sequences. The study's findings and limits: In a handful of donors, dominant clonotypes made up about 25-60.1% of CD3+CD56-NKG2C+ cells.

Sequencing used blood T cells: a sorted CD56 or NKG2C T cell subset, CD4+ or CD8+ T cells, or bulk PBMC T cells (not recorded which). The rearrangement joins TRBV24-1 to TRBJ2-5. The TCR comes from a woman aged 18-70 years in good health. CDR3: CATSDLQDGQETQYF.